This T cell receptor (beta chain) was identified during a study of CD8 T cells in Susac syndrome. This clonotype was detected only once. The RNA input was about 0.45 to 1 ug, and it was reverse transcribed with random hexamers. An immunoSEQ multiplex PCR amplified TCR beta CDR3 over 54 Vbeta and 13 Jbeta. TCRdb called the immunoSEQ multiplex PCR reads again in MiXCR, with one record for every CDR3 protein. Of around 170,000 distinct CDR3 sequences in the sample, about 95% were seen once. Trimming removed 4 bases from V and 2 bases from J, with 17 bases in between. Germline CDR1 SNHLY, CDR2 FYNNEI. This CDR3 comprises 16 residues. Sequencing of TCR beta drew on CD8+ and CD4+ T cells from blood. The multiple sclerosis controls consisted of treatment-naive patients with relapsing-remitting disease, either stable or active. Negative isolation yielded CD8+ and CD4+ T cells; FACS enriched TEMRA cells.

Sequencing used CD8+ T cells from PBMCs. V gene TRBV2 combines with J gene TRBJ1-2, with a possible D match to TRBD1 (5 bases). This clonotype was sampled from a human donor with multiple sclerosis. The CDR3, as DNA: TGTGCCAGCAGTGGCGGGGGTTTGGTGGGAAACTATGGCTACACCTTC. Translating gives CASSGGGLVGNYGYTF.